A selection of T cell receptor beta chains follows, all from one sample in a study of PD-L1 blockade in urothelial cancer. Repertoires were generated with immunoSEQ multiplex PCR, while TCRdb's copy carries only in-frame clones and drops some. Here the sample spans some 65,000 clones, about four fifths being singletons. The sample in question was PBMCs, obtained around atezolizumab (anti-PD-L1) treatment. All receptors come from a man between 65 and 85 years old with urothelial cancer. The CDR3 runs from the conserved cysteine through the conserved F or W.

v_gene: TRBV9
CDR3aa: CASSVGQAGDTQYF

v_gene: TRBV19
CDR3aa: CASSQNEQFF

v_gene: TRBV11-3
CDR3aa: CASSSDRGFNNEQFF

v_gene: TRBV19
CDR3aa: CASSAGGPVNQPQHF

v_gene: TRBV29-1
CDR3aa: CSVGTENTGELFF

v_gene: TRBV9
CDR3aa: CASSVGGLPNTGELFF

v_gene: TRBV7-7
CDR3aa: CASSRPGTGDYGYTF

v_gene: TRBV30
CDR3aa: CAWSSGHDTGELFF

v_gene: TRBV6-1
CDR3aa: CASSEMTVNYGYTF

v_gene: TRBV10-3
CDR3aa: CAIRGEQLYGYTF

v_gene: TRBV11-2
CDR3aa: CASSSLHGSTDTQYF

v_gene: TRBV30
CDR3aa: CAWTRTSGRTDTQYF

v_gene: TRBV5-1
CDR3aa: CASSAYLSVGANVLTF

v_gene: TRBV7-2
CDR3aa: CASSLGSAENLYEQYF

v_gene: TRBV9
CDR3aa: CASSPRGGASTDTQYF

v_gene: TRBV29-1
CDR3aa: CSVGRGLADYEQYF

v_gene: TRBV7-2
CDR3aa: CASSFGLYENEQFF

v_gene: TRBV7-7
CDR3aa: CASSLSTGETQYF

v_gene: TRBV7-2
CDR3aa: CASSRVGSWNGELFF

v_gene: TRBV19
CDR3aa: CASSIGGGREETQYF

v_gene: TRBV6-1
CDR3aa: CASSGGQGITEAFF

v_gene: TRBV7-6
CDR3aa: CASSLVGGGLAIYNEQFF

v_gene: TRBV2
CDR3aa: CASSDSGRVETQYF

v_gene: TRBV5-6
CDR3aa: CASSRGQGAREKLFF